This is a list of T cell receptor beta chains from one sample in a study of blood T cell repertoires in COVID-19. Sequencing used immunoSEQ multiplex PCR; TCRdb keeps in-frame clones, though not all of them. The sample lists roughly 63,000 clones; roughly 74% were seen once. Sequencing was carried out using peripheral blood. These receptors came from a woman at least 80 years old with acute or convalescent COVID-19. The CDR3 runs from the conserved cysteine through the conserved F or W. The D gene is left open where the match is weak. A row's size may be missing; if present it is once, few, many or a size class.

d_call: NA; v_call: TRBV5-8; clone_size: NA; j_call: TRBJ2-3; cdr3_aa: CASSLGVLLSYF; cdr3_nt: TGTGCCAGCAGCTTGGGAGTACTATTGTCGTATTTT
d_call: NA; v_call: TRBV27; clone_size: few; j_call: TRBJ1-5; cdr3_aa: CASSQAGLRGQPQHF; cdr3_nt: TGTGCCAGCAGTCAAGCCGGACTCCGCGGGCAGCCCCAGCATTTT
d_call: NA; v_call: TRBV9; clone_size: NA; j_call: TRBJ2-6; cdr3_aa: CASSVLSGANVLTF; cdr3_nt: TGTGCCAGCAGCGTACTGAGTGGGGCCAACGTCCTGACTTTC
d_call: TRBD2; v_call: TRBV6-6; clone_size: NA; j_call: TRBJ2-3; cdr3_aa: CASSPGLASDTQYF; cdr3_nt: TGTGCCAGCAGTCCCGGACTAGCAAGTGATACGCAGTATTTT
d_call: NA; v_call: TRBV12-3/TRBV12-4; clone_size: NA; j_call: TRBJ1-2; cdr3_aa: CASSPGIYGYTF; cdr3_nt: TGTGCCAGCAGTCCCGGGATCTATGGCTACACCTTC
d_call: NA; v_call: TRBV29-1; clone_size: NA; j_call: TRBJ1-3; cdr3_aa: CSVGGFGNTIYF; cdr3_nt: TGCAGCGTTGGGGGCTTTGGAAACACCATATATTTT
d_call: TRBD1; v_call: TRBV7-2; clone_size: NA; j_call: TRBJ1-1; cdr3_aa: CASSRPGTGMNTEAFF; cdr3_nt: TGTGCCAGCAGCCGTCCCGGGACAGGAATGAACACTGAAGCTTTCTTT
d_call: TRBD1; v_call: TRBV5-1; clone_size: NA; j_call: TRBJ2-2; cdr3_aa: CASSHRGRNTGELFF; cdr3_nt: TGCGCCAGCAGCCACAGGGGGCGGAACACCGGGGAGCTGTTTTTT
d_call: TRBD1; v_call: TRBV6-5; clone_size: NA; j_call: TRBJ1-1; cdr3_aa: CASILKGQKAFF; cdr3_nt: TGTGCCAGCATCCTCAAGGGACAGAAGGCTTTCTTT
d_call: TRBD2; v_call: TRBV29-1; clone_size: NA; j_call: TRBJ2-1; cdr3_aa: CSGGRAPYNEQFF; cdr3_nt: TGCAGCGGCGGGAGGGCCCCCTACAATGAGCAGTTCTTC
d_call: TRBD1; v_call: TRBV7-2; clone_size: NA; j_call: TRBJ2-6; cdr3_aa: CASSLMGQMTGANVLTF; cdr3_nt: TGTGCCAGCAGCTTAATGGGACAGATGACTGGGGCCAACGTCCTGACTTTC
d_call: NA; v_call: TRBV27; clone_size: NA; j_call: TRBJ2-5; cdr3_aa: CASSSWGVETQYF; cdr3_nt: TGTGCCAGCAGTTCCTGGGGCGTTGAGACCCAGTACTTC
d_call: NA; v_call: TRBV5-1; clone_size: NA; j_call: TRBJ2-1; cdr3_aa: CASSTSPSNEQFF; cdr3_nt: TGCGCCAGCAGCACCAGTCCCTCCAATGAGCAGTTCTTC
d_call: TRBD2; v_call: TRBV7-7; clone_size: NA; j_call: TRBJ2-5; cdr3_aa: CASSPRTSGRYETQYF; cdr3_nt: TGTGCCAGCAGCCCTCGGACTAGCGGGAGATATGAGACCCAGTACTTC